Sequencing of this T cell receptor beta chain was carried out in a study of blood T cell repertoires in COVID-19. Across the whole study: T cells, B-cell-depleted T cells, or PBMCs provided the cDNA or gDNA that served as material.

Clones were read by immunoSEQ multiplex PCR, and TCRdb kept only the in-frame ones, dropping some. The sample has hundreds of thousands of clones, about 85% seen once. V was clipped by 3 bases and J by 2 bases, with 15 bases between them. This CDR3 is 16 amino acids long. CDR1 is LNHDA and CDR2 is SQIVND in the germline V gene (reference sequence). The V and J genes are TRBV19 and TRBJ2-3, with a tentative D call TRBD1 (5 bases). The specimen sequenced was peripheral blood. This TCR was sampled from a middle-aged man with acute or convalescent COVID-19. The chain's CDR3 is CASSMNSNRYTDTQYF. CDR3 coding DNA: TGTGCCAGTAGTATGAATTCGAACAGGTACACAGATACGCAGTATTTT.